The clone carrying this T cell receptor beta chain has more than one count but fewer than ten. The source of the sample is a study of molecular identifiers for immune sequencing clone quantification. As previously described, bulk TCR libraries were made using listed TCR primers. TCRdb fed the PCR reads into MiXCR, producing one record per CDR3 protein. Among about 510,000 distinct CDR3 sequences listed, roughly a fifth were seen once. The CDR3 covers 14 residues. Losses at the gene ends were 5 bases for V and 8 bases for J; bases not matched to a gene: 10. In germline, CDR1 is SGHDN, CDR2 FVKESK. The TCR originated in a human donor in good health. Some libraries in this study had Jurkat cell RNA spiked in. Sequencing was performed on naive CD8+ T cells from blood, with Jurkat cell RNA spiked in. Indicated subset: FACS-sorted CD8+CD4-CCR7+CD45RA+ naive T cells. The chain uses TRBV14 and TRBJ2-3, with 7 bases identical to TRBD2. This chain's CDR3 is CASSDISGRGTQYF. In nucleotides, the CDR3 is TGTGCCAGCAGCGATATTTCAGGGAGGGGTACGCAGTATTTT.